The 21 T cell receptor beta chains in this list originate from one sample, sequenced in a study of technical replicates of blood from a handful of donors (dated by TCRdb to about 2017). Libraries were constructed by the immunoSEQ multiplex PCR assay. Entries here come from immuneACCESS through TCRdb and include only in-frame sequences with V and J called. Some clones fail to appear in such tables; in the studies checked, an unresolved V gene covers under half of the shortfall, and the cause of the remainder is unknown. This sample gives 80,000 to 100,000 clones in total; roughly 96% of them show up just once. The top ten clonotypes cover more than 0.3% of the sample. The sample taken for sequencing was T cells isolated from PBMCs. The receptors originated from a human donor in good health.

As concerns this clone: Mismatch with germline at one junction end may stem from a read error. The rearrangement links TRBV20-1 to TRBJ2-7; possibly TRBD2 for D (6 bases). CDR1 is DFQATT, CDR2 SNEGSKA, per germline (reference sequence). The CDR3 contains 11 residues. The CDR3 DNA sequence: TGCACTGCTGTATGGGGGGACGAGCAGTACTTC. Its translation: CTAVWGDEQYF.

The CDR3 sequence: CASSPERTRAYEQYF. The CDR3 bases are TGCGCCAGCAGCCCGGAAAGGACTAGAGCCTACGAGCAGTACTTC. The chain carries TRBV5-1 and TRBJ2-7; 7 bases agree with TRBD2. Trimming cost V 4 bases and J 2 bases; bases outside gene matches: 9. Germline V gives CDR1 SGHRS, CDR2 YFSETQ. This CDR3 comprises 15 residues.

This chain links TRBV12-5 with TRBJ2-4, with D perhaps matching TRBD1 (6 bases). This CDR3 spans 13 amino acids. Germline CDR1 is LGHNT and CDR2 is FRNRAP. V was pared by 6 bases and J by 7 bases, with 13 bases between. CDR3 amino acids: CASGPGHENIQYF. As DNA, the CDR3 is TGTGCTAGTGGCCCGGGACATGAGAACATTCAGTACTTC. The variable domain in full, completed from reference TRBV12-5 and TRBJ2-4, reads DARVTQTPRHKVTEMGQEVTMRCQPILGHNTVFWYRQTMMQGLELLAYFRNRAPLDDSGMPKDRFSAEMPDATLATLKIQPSEPRDSAVYFCASGPGHENIQYFGAGTRLSVL.

This chain uses TRBV19 with TRBJ2-3, with D possibly matching TRBD1 (6 bases). Trimming removed 3 bases from V and 2 bases from J, with 9 bases in between. Germline assignment: CDR1 LNHDA and CDR2 SQIVND (reference sequence). This CDR3 has 14 amino acids. This chain's CDR3 is CASSMGAYTDTQYF. CDR3 nucleotide sequence: TGTGCCAGTAGTATGGGGGCCTACACAGATACGCAGTATTTT.

J is TRBJ2-1 and V is TRBV9; 11 nucleotides align to TRBD2. Looked up from germline, CDR1 is SGDLS and CDR2 is YYNGEE. Trimming took 4 bases from V and 5 from J; bases not matched to a gene: 14. CDR3 length: 18 amino acids. CDR3 region: CASSPRLAGYKGDNEQFF. The CDR3 bases are TGTGCCAGCAGCCCGAGACTAGCGGGATACAAAGGGGACAATGAGCAGTTCTTC.

This clone was recorded a few times. The rearrangement joins TRBV9 to TRBJ2-2; 8 nucleotides line up with TRBD1. The V gene end was trimmed by 4 bases and the J gene end by 4 bases; junction bases not matched to a gene: 6. Germline loops: CDR1 SGDLS, CDR2 YYNGEE. CDR3 length equals 15 residues. CDR3 sequence: CASSSTGTGTGELFF. Here the CDR3 DNA reads TGTGCCAGCAGCTCTACAGGGACAGGCACCGGGGAGCTGTTTTTT.

The chain links TRBV9 to TRBJ2-7; 12 bases align to TRBD1. After removal of 0 bases from V and 5 bases from J, the junction contained 3 bases not matched to a gene. This CDR3 spans 15 amino acids. CDR1 and CDR2 (germline): SGDLS, YYNGEE. The CDR3 loop reads CASSVGGTGGNEQYF. DNA of the CDR3: TGTGCCAGCAGCGTAGGAGGGACAGGGGGCAACGAGCAGTACTTC.

This chain connects TRBV29-1 to TRBJ2-7; 9 bases fit TRBD2. CDR3 length equals 13 residues. Germline assignment: CDR1 SQVTM and CDR2 ANQGSEA. J lost 7 bases, V lost 0 bases, and 4 bases had no gene match. In DNA form, the CDR3 reads TGCAGCGTTGAAGATGGGGCGGGAGGGGAGCAGTACTTC. It codes for CSVEDGAGGEQYF.

CDR3 bases: TGTGCCAGCAGCTTGGATCAGTATGAGCAGTTCTTC. Its translation: CASSLDQYEQFF. The genes are TRBV5-6 and TRBJ2-1; D remains ambiguous. Germline-derived CDR1 and CDR2 are SGHDT and YYEEEE. V lost 0 bases to trimming and J lost 8 bases, with 6 bases between them. The CDR3 covers 12 residues.

The chain couples TRBV9 to TRBJ2-7; 7 bases fit TRBD2. Germline V gives CDR1 SGDLS, CDR2 YYNGEE. With V trimmed by 0 bases and J by 1 base, 4 bases remained unmatched. The CDR3 is 15 residues long. DNA for the CDR3: TGTGCCAGCAGCGTAGAGGGAGGGACGTCCTACGAGCAGTACTTC. Its translation: CASSVEGGTSYEQYF.

The V call is TRBV18, the J call TRBJ1-4; tentative D call: TRBD1 (5 bases). V gave up 3 bases and J gave up 6 bases, with 8 bases separating them. CDR1 KGHSH and CDR2 LQKENI come from the germline V gene. The CDR3 length is 13 residues. The chain's CDR3 is CASSPTVDEKLFF. Here the CDR3 DNA reads TGTGCCAGCTCACCGACAGTAGATGAAAAACTGTTTTTT.

The chain couples TRBV7-3 to TRBJ2-2; 8 bases line up with TRBD1. V lost 5 bases to trimming and J lost 3 bases; unmatched junction nucleotides: 5. The CDR3 totals 15 residues. CDR1 is SGHTA and CDR2 is FQGTGA in the germline V gene. This CDR3 is CASSPWTGHTGELFF. The CDR3 region has the DNA TGTGCCAGCAGCCCGTGGACAGGGCACACCGGGGAGCTGTTTTTT.

The V and J genes are TRBV7-8 and TRBJ1-1, with no clear D. Germline CDR1 reads SGHVS; CDR2 reads FQNEAQ. The CDR3 has 16 amino acids. The V and J ends lost 4 bases and 8 bases respectively, with 23 bases between them. CDR3 sequence reads: CASSSSGQSLTREAFF. In nucleotides, the CDR3 is TGTGCCAGCAGCTCTAGTGGTCAGTCCCTTACAAGAGAAGCTTTCTTT.

This chain uses TRBV4-1 with TRBJ2-7; 7 positions match TRBD2. The CDR3 sequence is 16 residues long. V gave up 0 bases and J gave up 4 bases; unmatched junction bases: 9. Germline V lookup: CDR1 MGHRA, CDR2 YSYEKL. The CDR3 region is CASSQEREASGYEQYF. The CDR3 DNA follows: TGCGCCAGCAGCCAAGAACGGGAGGCTAGCGGATACGAGCAGTACTTC.

This chain uses TRBV9 with TRBJ1-3, with a tentative D call TRBD1 (5 bases). In germline, CDR1 is SGDLS, CDR2 YYNGEE. This CDR3 spans 16 amino acids. V was trimmed by 3 bases and J by 2 bases, leaving 15 bases between them. This chain's CDR3 is CASSGQGERTGNTIYF. The CDR3 coding sequence is TGTGCCAGCAGCGGTCAGGGTGAGCGAACTGGAAACACCATATATTTT.

The rearrangement links TRBV10-3 to TRBJ2-7; 10 nucleotides match TRBD2. V lost 2 bases and J lost 5; bases outside the gene matches: 6. Germline V gene sequence: CDR1 ENHRY, CDR2 SYGVKD. This CDR3 has 15 amino acids. CDR3 sequence reads: CAISEEREGRDEQYF. CDR3 DNA: TGTGCCATCAGTGAGGAGCGGGAGGGCCGGGACGAGCAGTACTTC.

The V call is TRBV2, the J call TRBJ2-7; 8 bases align to TRBD1. Germline CDR1 reads SNHLY; CDR2 reads FYNNEI. The CDR3 spans 13 residues. V lost 3 bases, J lost 4 bases, and 2 bases stayed unmatched. CDR3 region: CASSDGQGYEQYF. In nucleotides, the CDR3 is TGTGCCAGCAGTGACGGACAGGGATACGAGCAGTACTTC.

Concerning this clone: A junction end diverges from the germline sequence, so it may reflect a read error. The rearrangement uses TRBV29-1 and TRBJ1-4; tentatively, D is TRBD1 (6 bases). Germline V lookup: CDR1 SQVTM, CDR2 ANQGSEA. The CDR3 is 13 residues long. The CDR3 is CSGTGTTSEKLFF. The CDR3 nucleotides are TGCAGCGGGACCGGGACAACTAGTGAAAAACTGTTTTTT.

Concerning this clone: The junction and the germline gene differ at one end; a read error may be behind it. The chain couples TRBV7-9 to TRBJ2-2, with D possibly TRBD2 on 5 matching bases. CDR3 size: 18 residues. The germline V gene encodes CDR1 SEHNR and CDR2 FQNEAQ (reference sequence). CDR3 nucleotides: TGTGCCAGCAGCTTAGTTGGCACTGAAACGTTGAACACCGGGGAGTTGTTTTTT. Protein: CASSLVGTETLNTGELFF. The variable domain in full, with the rest retrieved from reference TRBV7-9 and TRBJ2-2, is DTGVSQNPRHKITKRGQNVTFRCDPISEHNRLYWYRQTLGQGPEFLTYFQNEAQLEKSRLLSDRFSAERPKGSFSTLEIQRTEQGDSAMYLCASSLVGTETLNTGELFFGEGSRLTVL.

The chain joins TRBV7-9 to TRBJ2-3, with 11 bases identical to TRBD1. J lost 3 bases, V lost 4 bases, and 6 bases had no gene match. The CDR3 has 16 residues. Germline CDR1 reads SEHNR; CDR2 reads FQNEAQ (reference sequence). The CDR3 sequence: CASSSGDRGITDTQYF. DNA of the CDR3: TGTGCCAGCAGCTCAGGGGACAGGGGGATTACAGATACGCAGTATTTT.

The CDR3, as DNA: TGTGCCAGCAGCTTAAGGGCAGGGCTACCCTACGAGCAGTACTTC. Protein product: CASSLRAGLPYEQYF. This sequence joins TRBV7-3 and TRBJ2-7, with D tentatively TRBD1 (5 bases). This CDR3 region has 15 residues. Germline V gene lookup returns CDR1 SGHTA and CDR2 FQGTGA. With 1 base removed from V and 2 bases from J, the gap between germline ends came to 12 bases.